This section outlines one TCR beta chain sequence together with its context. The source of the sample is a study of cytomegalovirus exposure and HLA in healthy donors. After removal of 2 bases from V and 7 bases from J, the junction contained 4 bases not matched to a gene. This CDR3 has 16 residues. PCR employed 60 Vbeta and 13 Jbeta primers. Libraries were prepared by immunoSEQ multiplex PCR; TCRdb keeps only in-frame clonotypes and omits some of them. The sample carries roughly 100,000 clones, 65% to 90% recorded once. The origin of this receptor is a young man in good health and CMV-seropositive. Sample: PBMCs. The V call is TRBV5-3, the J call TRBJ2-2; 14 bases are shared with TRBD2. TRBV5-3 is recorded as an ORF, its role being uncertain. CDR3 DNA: TGTGCCAGAAGCTTTAGACTAGCGGGGGGGCTCGGGGAGCTGTTTTTT. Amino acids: CARSFRLAGGLGELFF.